Each of the 21 T cell receptor beta chains below was sequenced from the same sample in a study of regulatory T cells in long-lasting Graves disease. Arm-PCR of CDR3 regions and iRepertoire HTBI primers were the basis on which TCR beta libraries were built. TCRdb reprocessed the multiplex PCR reads with MiXCR, giving one entry per CDR3 protein. Among roughly 510,000 distinct CDR3 sequences listed, about 16% were seen once. Noted time point: newly diagnosed GD, antithyroid drugs for less than 3 months. Scientists built the TCR library using RNA that was extracted from PBMCs. The sample was also linked to a second study, of T cells in Graves' hyperthyroidism and ophthalmopathy.

The sample consisted of peripheral blood mononuclear cells (PBMCs), taken at new diagnosis, from a patient treated with antithyroid drugs. All receptors derive from a man younger than 30 with Graves disease.

This chain links TRBV30 with TRBJ1-5, with unresolved D. Trimming took 2 bases from V and 3 from J, leaving 11 bases between them. Per germline, CDR1 GTSNPN and CDR2 SVGIG (reference sequence). The CDR3 contains 14 residues. The CDR3 is CAWSPLQTNQPQHF. In nucleotides, the CDR3 is TGTGCCTGGAGTCCCCTGCAGACCAATCAGCCCCAGCATTTT.

This clonotype turned up a few times. The rearrangement uses TRBV14 and TRBJ1-1; D is uncertain. Trimming took 8 bases from V and 4 from J, leaving 11 bases between them. Germline lookup yields CDR1 SGHDN and CDR2 FVKESK. The CDR3 has 12 amino acids. DNA of the CDR3: TGTGCCAGCGGGGAGAGAAGCACTGAAGCTTTCTTT. Translating it yields CASGERSTEAFF.

The table lists this clonotype with a few counts. V is TRBV7-9 and J is TRBJ2-1; 12 bases are a match to TRBD2. There are 16 residues in the CDR3. Germline V gives CDR1 SEHNR, CDR2 FQNEAQ (reference sequence). J was trimmed by 1 base and V by 6 bases; bases with no gene match: 4. CDR3 loop: CASRPTSGRSYNEQFF. DNA of the CDR3: TGTGCCAGCAGACCAACTAGCGGGAGGTCCTACAATGAGCAGTTCTTC.

The V gene is TRBV10-1, the J gene TRBJ2-7; D unclear. V lost 3 bases to trimming and J lost 0 bases, with 15 bases between them. The germline V gene has CDR1 WNHNN and CDR2 SYGVQD (reference sequence). The CDR3 loop spans 16 amino acids. DNA for the CDR3: TGCGCCAGCAGTGACACGCGGACCGAGAGCTCCTACGAGCAGTACTTC. This gives the protein CASSDTRTESSYEQYF.

This clonotype has only one observation. Given the absence of the conserved phenylalanine or tryptophan at the CDR3 end, a read error is likely. The chain recombines TRBV5-5 with TRBJ2-6; D is undetermined. The ends were cut back, 0 bases at V and 8 bases at J, with 12 bases in the middle. The CDR3 has 15 amino acids. Germline CDR1 and CDR2: SGHKS and YYEKEE (reference sequence). The CDR3 spells CASSLEKVLTNVLTL. The CDR3 DNA sequence: TGTGCCAGCAGCTTGGAAAAAGTCTTGACCAACGTCCTGACTCTC.

This chain connects TRBV19 to TRBJ2-4; 8 nucleotides align to TRBD1. Germline loops: CDR1 LNHDA, CDR2 SQIVND (reference sequence). V shed 6 bases, J shed 0 bases, and the junction held 7 bases outside the gene matches. The CDR3 consists of 16 residues. The CDR3 DNA is TGTGCCAGTAGAAAGACAGGGGTTCTAGCCAAAAACATTCAGTACTTC. Its translation: CASRKTGVLAKNIQYF.

The table lists this clonotype with many counts. This chain connects TRBV7-8 to TRBJ2-7; TRBD1 is a possible D gene (6 bases). Trimming cost V 3 bases and J 2 bases, with 8 bases left between them. CDR1 is SGHVS and CDR2 is FQNEAQ in the germline V gene. CDR3 size: 13 residues. CDR3 sequence reads: CASSLNRAYEQYF. The CDR3 DNA follows: TGTGCCAGCAGCTTGAACAGGGCCTACGAGCAGTACTTC.

This clonotype appeared a few times. The rearrangement links TRBV6-1 to TRBJ2-5, with unresolved D. Trimming removed 1 base at V and 3 bases at J, with 12 bases between. Germline V gene data show CDR1 as MNHNS and CDR2 as SASEGT. CDR3 size: 15 residues. The DNA for the CDR3 is TGTGCCAGCAGTGAAGTTCGCAGAGAGAAAGAGACCCAGTACTTC. Its protein product is CASSEVRREKETQYF.

This clonotype occurred a few times. Germline and junction disagree at one end, which may indicate a read error. The V gene is TRBV18, the J gene TRBJ1-2; no clear D. Germline CDR1 and CDR2: KGHSH and LQKENI. The CDR3 runs 13 residues. CDR3: CATSQSLNYGYTF. The CDR3 DNA follows: TGTGCCACCTCACAGAGCCTTAACTATGGCTACACCTTC.

This clonotype came up a few times. This chain links TRBV11-2 with TRBJ2-1; TRBD2 agrees at 8 bases. The trim removed 2 bases at V and 5 bases at J, leaving 5 bases unmatched. Germline values: CDR1 SGHAT, CDR2 FQNNGV. This CDR3 has 15 amino acids. CDR3 coding DNA: TGTGCCAGCAGCTTAATGCGGGGGGCGAACAATGAGCAGTTCTTC. This sequence encodes CASSLMRGANNEQFF.

This clonotype appeared a single time. The chain joins TRBV5-1 to TRBJ1-1; TRBD1 is a possible D gene (6 bases). From germline, CDR1 is SGHRS and CDR2 YFSETQ. With 0 bases removed from V and 2 bases from J, the gap between germline ends came to 14 bases. This CDR3 has 16 residues. The CDR3, as DNA: TGCGCCAGCAGCTTGGGCAGGGGCGAACTTAACACTGAAGCTTTCTTT. It is translated as CASSLGRGELNTEAFF.

This clonotype was seen ten or more times. The chain combines TRBV7-9 with TRBJ2-3; D could derive from TRBD1 or TRBD2 (5 bases each). Trimming stripped 7 bases from V and 2 bases from J, with 10 bases between. Germline V CDR1 and CDR2: SEHNR, FQNEAQ (reference sequence). The CDR3 loop spans 13 amino acids. CDR3: CASTSGLTDTQYF. The CDR3 coding sequence is TGTGCCAGCACATCGGGGCTCACAGATACGCAGTATTTT.

J is TRBJ2-7 and V is TRBV20-1; 12 positions match TRBD2. Per germline, CDR1 DFQATT and CDR2 SNEGSKA (reference sequence). V lost 6 bases to trimming and J lost 0 bases; unmatched junction nucleotides: 9. This CDR3 has 16 residues. The CDR3 DNA reads as TGCAGTGCCGCCCCTAGCGGGAGGGCCAACTCCTACGAGCAGTACTTC. Protein sequence: CSAAPSGRANSYEQYF.

This clonotype was recorded at least ten times. The rearrangement joins TRBV11-2 to TRBJ2-7; D gene uncertain. This CDR3 contains 15 residues. The germline V and J ends were trimmed by 4 bases and 2 bases, with 15 bases remaining between them. Germline CDR1 reads SGHAT; CDR2 reads FQNNGV. The CDR3 here is CASSYDAPRAYEQYF. CDR3 sequence (DNA): TGTGCCAGCAGCTATGACGCCCCAAGGGCCTACGAGCAGTACTTC.

The rearrangement joins TRBV7-2 to TRBJ2-2, with 8 positions matching TRBD2. This CDR3 has 16 amino acids. Unmatched junction bases numbered 10, after V lost 5 bases and J lost 5 bases. The germline CDR1 and CDR2 sequences are SGHTA and FQGNSA. CDR3 nucleotides: TGTGCCAGCAGCCCGGTCGGGGGGGGTTTGACCGGGGAGCTGTTTTTT. Translating it yields CASSPVGGGLTGELFF.

This sequence joins TRBV20-1 and TRBJ2-7; weak D call: TRBD2 (5 bases). The CDR3 is 13 amino acids. V was clipped by 6 bases and J by 2 bases, with 14 bases between them. CDR1 and CDR2 (germline): DFQATT, SNEGSKA (reference sequence). The CDR3 nucleotides read TGCAGTGCCGAGGGTGACATTACCTACGAGCAGTACTTC. Protein: CSAEGDITYEQYF.

This chain connects TRBV24-1 to TRBJ2-1; 8 nucleotides agree with TRBD2. Germline V gene sequence: CDR1 KGHDR, CDR2 SFDVKD. The CDR3 sequence is 16 residues long. The J segment lost 7 bases and the V segment lost 2 bases, leaving 9 bases of the junction unmatched. The chain's CDR3 is CATSDSFQRERNEQFF. The CDR3 nucleotides read TGTGCCACCAGTGATTCCTTTCAGCGGGAGAGGAATGAGCAGTTCTTC.

The gene calls are TRBV27 and TRBJ1-2; 11 nucleotides align to TRBD1. The length of the CDR3 is 17 residues. Germline V gives CDR1 MNHEY, CDR2 SMNVEV (reference sequence). The V segment lost 3 bases and the J segment 6 bases; nucleotides outside the gene matches: 12. CDR3 nucleotide sequence: TGTGCCAGCAGTTTGGCCGAGACGGGACAGGGGGTTGATGGCTACACCTTC. Encoded protein: CASSLAETGQGVDGYTF.

The sample holds many counts of this clonotype. V is TRBV12-3 or TRBV12-4 and J is TRBJ2-5; the D call may be TRBD1 or TRBD2 (5 bases each). This CDR3 is built from 15 residues. Deletions cut 7 bases from V and 7 bases from J, with 22 bases between. CDR3 DNA: TGTGCCAGCATCATGAACGACAGACGCCGGGGGACCCAGTACTTC. It specifies CASIMNDRRRGTQYF.

Turning to this clonotype: A read error is possible here, since a much larger clone lies one base away. The V call is TRBV20-1, the J call TRBJ2-5; TRBD2 matches 8 bases. Trimming cost V 1 base and J 1 base; bases outside gene matches: 17. The CDR3 is made up of 19 amino acids. CDR1 DFQATT and CDR2 SNEGSKA come from the germline V gene (reference sequence). The CDR3 loop is CSARGDPGRALPGQETQYF. CDR3 nucleotides: TGCAGTGCTAGAGGGGATCCCGGGAGGGCCCTTCCCGGCCAAGAGACCCAGTACTTC.

The chain couples TRBV6-1 to TRBJ2-3; 7 bases agree with TRBD1. CDR3 length: 17 residues. CDR1 MNHNS and CDR2 SASEGT come from the germline V gene. V shed 6 bases, J shed 3 bases, and the junction held 15 bases outside the gene matches. CDR3 bases: TGTGCCAGCAGCACCCGACAGGGTCGGCAATATACAGATACGCAGTATTTT. Amino acids: CASSTRQGRQYTDTQYF.